The T cell receptor (beta chain) under discussion was sequenced for a study of CD8 T cells in ankylosing spondylitis. Study outcomes and limitations: The study looked at matched synovial fluid samples from ankylosing spondylitis patients. Disease-linked clones were reported to be significantly enriched there.

This clonotype has only a few counts. Antigen: not known. Making the TCR beta libraries involved quantitative 5'-RACE with molecular barcodes. TCRdb reanalysed the 5' RACE reads using MiXCR and keeps one entry per CDR3 protein. The repertoire consists of about 200,000 distinct CDR3 sequences, with around 13% occurring once and the leading ten covering 16%. The V gene's germline CDR1 is LGHDT and CDR2 YNNKEL (reference sequence). V was cut by 0 bases and J by 3 bases, with 10 bases left in between. The CDR3 extends over 15 amino acids. The TCR was taken from a male donor with ankylosing spondylitis or in good health (not recorded which). The chain carries TRBV3-1 and TRBJ2-3, with D maybe TRBD2 (5 bases). The source material was blood, either unsorted or a sorted T cell fraction (not recorded which). The chain's CDR3 is CASSQDEGVTDTQYF. In DNA form, the CDR3 reads TGTGCCAGCAGCCAAGATGAGGGTGTTACAGATACGCAGTATTTT.